The source of this TCR beta chain is a study of shared clonotypes between healthy human individuals. Study findings and constraints: Generally, naive subsets came out with larger estimated richness than memory subsets.

As concerns this clone: What it recognizes is unknown.

After removal of 5 bases from V and 2 bases from J, the junction contained 18 bases not matched to a gene. The CDR3 extends over 20 amino acids. Looked up from germline, CDR1 is MDHEN and CDR2 is SYDVKM. The naive CD8 fraction comprised CD45RO-negative cells positively selected for CCR7 and excluded terminally differentiated effector memory CD45RA+ cells. Assay execution took place at the deep level. Per the original methods: ImmunoSEQ output lacked quality scores and full-length reads, limiting matched filtering. The method was immunoSEQ multiplex PCR; TCRdb's version includes in-frame clones alone and lacks a portion of them. V, J and clone size derive from that table, while D and trimming were established from the DNA sequence. The sample includes about 610,000 clones, 95% to 97% of them seen just once.

The chain joins TRBV28 to TRBJ1-5; the match to TRBD1 covers 10 bases. Sequenced material: naive CD8+ T cells sorted from blood. The sequence derives from a woman under 40 in good health. The CDR3 DNA follows: TGTGCCAGCAGTACACACCTTTCCGGGACAGGGGAGGTTGGCAATCAGCCCCAGCATTTT. Amino acid sequence: CASSTHLSGTGEVGNQPQHF.